This section outlines one T cell receptor (beta chain) sequence together with its context. Sequenced by immunoSEQ multiplex PCR; TCRdb stores in-frame clones only, minus some. The sample has just under 350,000 clones; 90% to 95% are singletons. The source of the sample is a study of blood T cell repertoires in COVID-19. Background on the study: COVID-19 samples, acute and convalescent, were from the United States, Italy and Spain. PBMCs, B-cell-depleted T cells, or T cells provided the cDNA or gDNA that made up the material.

Unmatched junction bases numbered 4, after V lost 2 bases and J lost 3 bases. Per the germline V gene, CDR1 is SGDLS and CDR2 is YYNGEE. The CDR3 totals 15 residues. This TCR derives from a woman aged 18-35 years who had recovered from COVID-19. Sequenced sample: peripheral blood. The chain couples TRBV9 to TRBJ2-1; 8 nucleotides align to TRBD2. The CDR3 loop reads CASSVTGTSYNEQFF. In DNA form, the CDR3 reads TGTGCCAGCAGCGTGACCGGGACTAGCTACAATGAGCAGTTCTTC.